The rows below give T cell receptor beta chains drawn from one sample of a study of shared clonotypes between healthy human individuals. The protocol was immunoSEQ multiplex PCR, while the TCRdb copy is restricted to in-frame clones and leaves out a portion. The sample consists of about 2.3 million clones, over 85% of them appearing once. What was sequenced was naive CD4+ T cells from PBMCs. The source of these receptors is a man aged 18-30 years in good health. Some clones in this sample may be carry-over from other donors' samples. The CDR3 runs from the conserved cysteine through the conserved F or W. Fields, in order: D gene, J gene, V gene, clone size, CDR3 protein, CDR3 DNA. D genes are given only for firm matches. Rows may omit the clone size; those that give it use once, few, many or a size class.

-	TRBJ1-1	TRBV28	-	CASSSPPLNTEAFF	TGTGCCAGCAGTTCCCCCCCCCTTAACACTGAAGCTTTCTTT
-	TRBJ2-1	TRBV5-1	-	CASSPRGINVYEQFF	TGCGCCAGCAGCCCCAGGGGAATCAACGTGTATGAGCAGTTCTTC
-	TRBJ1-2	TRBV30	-	CAWSVRQHGGYTF	TGTGCCTGGAGTGTACGGCAACATGGTGGCTACACCTTC
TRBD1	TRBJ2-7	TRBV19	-	CASRPEGGIRAVYEQYF	TGTGCCAGTAGGCCTGAAGGGGGCATTCGGGCGGTCTACGAGCAGTACTTC
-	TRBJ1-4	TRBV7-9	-	CASSPGYLNEKLFF	TGTGCCAGCAGCCCTGGATACCTTAATGAAAAACTGTTTTTT
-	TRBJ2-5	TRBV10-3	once	CAISEAQTRQETQYF	TGTGCCATCAGTGAAGCTCAAACCCGGCAAGAGACCCAGTACTTC
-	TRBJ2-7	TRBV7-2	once	CASSLSAGPPLGEYF	TGTGCCAGCAGCTTAAGCGCAGGGCCCCCGCTGGGGGAGTACTTC
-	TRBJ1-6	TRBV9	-	CASSATGNSPLHF	TGTGCCAGCAGCGCGACGGGGAATTCACCCCTCCACTTT
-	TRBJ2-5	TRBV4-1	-	CASSQVGSRKETQYF	TGCGCCAGCAGCCAAGTTGGATCCAGGAAAGAGACCCAGTACTTC
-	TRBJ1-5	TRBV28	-	CASSFAGVYNQPQHF	TGTGCCAGCAGTTTTGCAGGGGTCTACAATCAGCCCCAGCATTTT
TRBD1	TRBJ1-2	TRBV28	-	CAGGGGQTNYGYTF	TGTGCCGGTGGGGGGGGACAGACGAACTATGGCTACACCTTC
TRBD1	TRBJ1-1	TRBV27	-	CASSRTQGADTEAFF	TGTGCCAGCAGCCGAACCCAGGGGGCTGACACTGAAGCTTTCTTT
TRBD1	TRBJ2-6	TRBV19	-	CANNRDRTGANVLTF	TGTGCCAATAACCGGGACAGGACTGGGGCCAACGTCCTGACTTTC
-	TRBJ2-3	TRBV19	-	CASADSHTDTQYF	TGTGCCAGTGCAGACTCCCACACAGATACGCAGTATTTT
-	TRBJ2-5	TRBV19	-	CASGLRIQETQYF	TGTGCCAGTGGCCTAAGAATTCAAGAGACCCAGTACTTC
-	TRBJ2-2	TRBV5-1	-	CASSPTPNELENTGELFF	TGCGCCAGCAGTCCGACCCCAAACGAACTTGAGAACACCGGGGAGCTGTTTTTT
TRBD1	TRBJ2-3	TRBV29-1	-	CSVGQGQGGSTDTQYF	TGCAGCGTCGGACAGGGACAGGGGGGAAGCACAGATACGCAGTATTTT
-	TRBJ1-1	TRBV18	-	CASSPGLPRAEAFF	TGTGCCAGCTCACCGGGACTTCCGAGGGCTGAAGCTTTCTTT
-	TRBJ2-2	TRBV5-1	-	CASSSGQGWTGELFF	TGCGCCAGCAGCTCCGGCCAGGGTTGGACCGGGGAGCTGTTTTTT
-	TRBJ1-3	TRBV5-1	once	CASSSGDEGDTIYF	TGCGCCAGCAGCTCAGGGGACGAGGGGGACACCATATATTTT
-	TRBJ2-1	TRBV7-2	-	CASSPTFRGAVLNEQFF	TGTGCCAGCAGCCCCACATTTCGGGGAGCCGTCCTCAATGAGCAGTTCTTC
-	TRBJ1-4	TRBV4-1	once	CASSQNSYEKLFF	TGCGCCAGCAGCCAAAACAGTTATGAAAAACTGTTTTTT
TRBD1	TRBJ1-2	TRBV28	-	CASRTGGHYGYTF	TGTGCCAGCAGGACAGGGGGCCACTATGGCTACACCTTC
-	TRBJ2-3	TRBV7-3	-	CASSRTVLGDTQYF	TGTGCCAGCAGCCGCACCGTGTTGGGTGATACGCAGTATTTT
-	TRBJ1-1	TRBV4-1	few	CASSPTLTQGATEAFF	TGCGCCAGCAGCCCGACGCTGACACAGGGAGCCACTGAAGCTTTCTTT
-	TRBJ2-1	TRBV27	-	CASSIRGGQGYNEQFF	TGTGCCAGCAGTATCCGTGGAGGCCAGGGCTACAATGAGCAGTTCTTC
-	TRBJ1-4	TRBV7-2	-	CASSSYAGINEKLFF	TGTGCCAGCAGCTCATACGCAGGGATTAATGAAAAACTGTTTTTT